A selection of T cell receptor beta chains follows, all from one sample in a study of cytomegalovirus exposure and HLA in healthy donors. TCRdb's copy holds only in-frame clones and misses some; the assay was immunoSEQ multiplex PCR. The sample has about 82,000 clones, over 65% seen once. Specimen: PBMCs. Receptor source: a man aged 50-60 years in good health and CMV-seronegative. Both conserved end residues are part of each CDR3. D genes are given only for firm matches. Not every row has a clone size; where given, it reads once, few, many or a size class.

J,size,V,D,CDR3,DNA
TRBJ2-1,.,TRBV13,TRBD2,CASSLGSSSGPNEQFF,TGTGCCAGCAGCTTAGGGTCGTCTAGCGGGCCCAATGAGCAGTTCTTC
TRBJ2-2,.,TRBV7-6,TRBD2,CASSGAGLEDTGELFF,TGTGCCAGCAGCGGTGCGGGACTAGAGGACACCGGGGAGCTGTTTTTT
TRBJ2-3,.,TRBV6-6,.,CASSYSGRTDTQYF,TGTGCCAGCAGTTACTCGGGCAGAACAGATACGCAGTATTTT
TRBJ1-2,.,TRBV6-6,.,CASSYSEGAGYTF,TGTGCCAGCAGTTACTCGGAAGGGGCTGGCTACACCTTC
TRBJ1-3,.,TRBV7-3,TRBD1,CASSCPPRDRLSSGNTIYF,TGTGCCAGCAGCTGCCCTCCCCGGGACAGGCTTTCCTCTGGAAACACCATATATTTT
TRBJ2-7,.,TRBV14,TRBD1,CASSQVGSKDRGAAYEQYF,TGTGCCAGCAGCCAAGTAGGGAGCAAAGACAGGGGGGCTGCCTACGAGCAGTACTTC
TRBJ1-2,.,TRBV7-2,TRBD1,CASSEGGPGGYGYTF,TGTGCCAGCAGCGAAGGAGGTCCAGGGGGGTATGGCTACACCTTC
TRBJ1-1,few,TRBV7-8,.,CASSSGFRTEAFF,TGTGCCAGCAGTTCAGGGTTTAGGACTGAAGCTTTCTTT
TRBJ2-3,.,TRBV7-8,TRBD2,CASSIVRGADTQYF,TGTGCCAGCAGCATCGTCCGGGGGGCAGATACGCAGTATTTT
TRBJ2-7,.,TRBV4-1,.,CASSQETQRAHEQYF,TGCGCCAGCAGCCAAGAGACCCAGCGGGCCCACGAGCAGTACTTC
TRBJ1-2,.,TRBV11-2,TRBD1,CASSFSGGGGYTF,TGTGCCAGCAGCTTCTCAGGGGGAGGAGGCTACACCTTC
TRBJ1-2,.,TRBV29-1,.,CSVFEQGVSYGYTF,TGCAGCGTTTTCGAACAGGGCGTGAGCTATGGCTACACCTTC
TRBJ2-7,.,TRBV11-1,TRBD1,CASSRLDRLDYEQYF,TGTGCCAGCAGCCGCCTGGACAGGTTGGACTACGAGCAGTACTTC
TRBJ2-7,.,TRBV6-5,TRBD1,CASSSPTGAKAEQYF,TGTGCCAGCAGTTCGCCGACAGGGGCAAAGGCCGAGCAGTACTTC
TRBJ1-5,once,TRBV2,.,CASRGSINQPQHF,TGTGCCAGCCGCGGGTCCATTAATCAGCCCCAGCATTTT
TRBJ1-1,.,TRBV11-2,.,CASSLDLSTEAFF,TGTGCCAGCAGCTTAGATCTCAGCACTGAAGCTTTCTTT
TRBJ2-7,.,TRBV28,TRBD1,CASSLGATGVLEQYF,TGTGCCAGCAGTTTAGGTGCGACAGGGGTGTTGGAGCAGTACTTC
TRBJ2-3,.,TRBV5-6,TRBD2,CASSALTSGGAQSTDTQYF,TGTGCCAGCAGCGCCCTTACTAGCGGGGGGGCCCAAAGCACAGATACGCAGTATTTT
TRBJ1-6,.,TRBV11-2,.,CASSARLQTSPLHF,TGTGCCAGCAGCGCCCGGCTACAGACTTCACCCCTCCACTTT
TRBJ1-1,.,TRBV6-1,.,CASRPLVRPEAFF,TGTGCCAGCAGACCTTTAGTGAGGCCTGAAGCTTTCTTT
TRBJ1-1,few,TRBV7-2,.,CASSSDRWSTEAFF,TGTGCCAGCAGCTCAGACAGGTGGAGCACTGAAGCTTTCTTT
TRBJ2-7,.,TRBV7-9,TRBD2,CASSRDYGEQYF,TGTGCCAGCAGCCGGGACTACGGCGAGCAGTACTTC
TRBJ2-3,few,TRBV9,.,CASSVSGVTADTQYF,TGTGCCAGCAGCGTGTCGGGGGTGACAGCAGATACGCAGTATTTT
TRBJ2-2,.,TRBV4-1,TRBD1,CASSQEGQLTGELFF,TGCGCCAGCAGCCAAGAGGGACAGTTGACCGGGGAGCTGTTTTTT
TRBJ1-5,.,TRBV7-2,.,CASSSTGPLSNQPQHF,TGTGCCAGCAGTTCCACAGGACCCCTTAGCAATCAGCCCCAGCATTTT
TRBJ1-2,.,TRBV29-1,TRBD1,CSVVGGTDGYTF,TGCAGCGTTGTTGGGGGGACAGATGGCTACACCTTC
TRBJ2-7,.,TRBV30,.,CACRGAGAYEQYF,TGTGCCTGCCGGGGGGCGGGAGCCTACGAGCAGTACTTC
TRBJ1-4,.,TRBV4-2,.,CASGREGLEKLFF,TGTGCCAGCGGCCGCGAGGGTCTTGAAAAACTGTTTTTT
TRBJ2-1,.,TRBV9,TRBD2,CASSVSGSSYNEQFF,TGTGCCAGCAGCGTTAGCGGGAGCTCCTACAATGAGCAGTTCTTC
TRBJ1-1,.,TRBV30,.,CAWREVYGNTEAFF,TGTGCCTGGAGGGAGGTCTACGGGAACACTGAAGCTTTCTTT
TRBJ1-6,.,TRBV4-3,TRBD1,CASSPGQGNSPLHF,TGCGCCAGCAGCCCTGGACAGGGGAATTCACCCCTCCACTTT
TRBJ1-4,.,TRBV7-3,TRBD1,CASSLDSVKPGQGEKLFF,TGTGCCAGCAGCTTGGACTCCGTAAAACCGGGACAGGGCGAAAAACTGTTTTTT
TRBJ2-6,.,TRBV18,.,CASSPTGEVSGANVLTF,TGTGCCAGCTCACCGACCGGGGAGGTTTCTGGGGCCAACGTCCTGACTTTC
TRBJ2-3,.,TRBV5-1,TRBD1,CASFTGGSADTQYF,TGCGCCAGCTTTACAGGGGGTTCTGCAGATACGCAGTATTTT
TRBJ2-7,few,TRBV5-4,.,CASSSGDFNEQYF,TGTGCCAGCAGCTCAGGGGATTTCAACGAGCAGTACTTC
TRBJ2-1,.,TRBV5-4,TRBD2,CASSMRLAGQDEQFF,TGTGCCAGCAGCATGAGACTAGCGGGGCAGGATGAGCAGTTCTTC
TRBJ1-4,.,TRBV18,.,CASSLREVPREKLFF,TGTGCCAGCTCACTACGGGAGGTGCCTAGGGAAAAACTGTTTTTT
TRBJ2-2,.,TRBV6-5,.,CASQVMPNTGELFF,TGTGCCAGCCAGGTTATGCCGAACACCGGGGAGCTGTTTTTT
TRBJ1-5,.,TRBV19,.,CASNLGGVNGNQPQHF,TGTGCCAGTAATTTAGGAGGGGTAAACGGCAATCAGCCCCAGCATTTT
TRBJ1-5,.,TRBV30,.,CAWSQGSQPQHF,TGTGCCTGGAGTCAGGGAAGTCAGCCCCAGCATTTT
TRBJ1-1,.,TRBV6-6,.,CASRRSDSNTEAFF,TGTGCCAGCAGGCGGTCTGACAGCAACACTGAAGCTTTCTTT
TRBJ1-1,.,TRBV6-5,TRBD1,CASSYVGQGTEAFF,TGTGCCAGCAGTTACGTGGGACAGGGCACTGAAGCTTTCTTT
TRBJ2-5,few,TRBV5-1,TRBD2,CASSLASGGTQETQYF,TGCGCCAGCAGCTTGGCTAGCGGGGGAACTCAAGAGACCCAGTACTTC
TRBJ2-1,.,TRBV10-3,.,CAIRPRRGTYNEQFF,TGTGCCATCAGGCCGCGCCGCGGTACTTACAATGAGCAGTTCTTC
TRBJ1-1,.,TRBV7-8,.,CASSRVTGFSFPEAFF,TGTGCCAGCAGCAGGGTAACAGGGTTTTCTTTTCCTGAAGCTTTCTTT
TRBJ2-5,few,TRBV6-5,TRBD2,CASSYWRGGGVETQYF,TGTGCCAGCAGTTACTGGCGCGGGGGGGGTGTTGAGACCCAGTACTTC
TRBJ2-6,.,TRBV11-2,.,CASSEDTLGANVLTF,TGTGCCAGCAGCGAGGACACCTTGGGGGCCAACGTCCTGACTTTC
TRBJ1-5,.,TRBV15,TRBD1,CATSAGTANFQPQHF,TGTGCCACCAGCGCTGGGACAGCTAATTTTCAGCCCCAGCATTTT
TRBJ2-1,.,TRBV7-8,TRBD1,CASSSGTGYYNEQFF,TGTGCCAGCAGCTCCGGGACAGGGTACTACAATGAGCAGTTCTTC
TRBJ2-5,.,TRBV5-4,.,CASSLPSEGETQYF,TGTGCCAGCAGCTTACCTAGCGAGGGAGAGACCCAGTACTTC
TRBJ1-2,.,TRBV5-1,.,CASSLDYNYGYTF,TGCGCCAGCAGCTTGGACTATAACTATGGCTACACCTTC
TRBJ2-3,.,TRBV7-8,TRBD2,CASSLFLSGGETDTQYF,TGTGCCAGCAGCTTATTCCTTAGCGGGGGAGAGACAGATACGCAGTATTTT
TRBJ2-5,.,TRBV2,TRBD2,CASSASGTSGETQYF,TGTGCCAGCAGTGCATCCGGGACTAGCGGTGAGACCCAGTACTTC
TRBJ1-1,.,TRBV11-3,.,CASSPEVGGTEAFF,TGTGCCAGCAGCCCTGAGGTCGGCGGCACTGAAGCTTTCTTT
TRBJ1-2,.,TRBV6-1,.,CASSTLGGSNYGYTF,TGTGCCAGCAGTACACTGGGGGGGTCTAACTATGGCTACACCTTC
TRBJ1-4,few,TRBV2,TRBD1,CASSGTGKTNEKLFF,TGTGCCAGCAGTGGGACAGGGAAGACGAATGAAAAACTGTTTTTT
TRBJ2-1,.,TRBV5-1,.,CASSLVPTSDEQFF,TGCGCCAGCAGCTTGGTACCCACCTCGGATGAGCAGTTCTTC
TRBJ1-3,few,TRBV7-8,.,CASSLAAAGNTIYF,TGTGCCAGCAGCTTAGCGGCTGCTGGAAACACCATATATTTT
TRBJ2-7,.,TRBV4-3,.,CARRGSYVFSEQYF,TGCGCCAGAAGGGGGAGTTACGTCTTCAGCGAGCAGTACTTC
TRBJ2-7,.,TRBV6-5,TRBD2,CASRNLRSGGYEQYF,TGTGCCAGCAGAAACCTTCGAAGCGGGGGCTACGAGCAGTACTTC